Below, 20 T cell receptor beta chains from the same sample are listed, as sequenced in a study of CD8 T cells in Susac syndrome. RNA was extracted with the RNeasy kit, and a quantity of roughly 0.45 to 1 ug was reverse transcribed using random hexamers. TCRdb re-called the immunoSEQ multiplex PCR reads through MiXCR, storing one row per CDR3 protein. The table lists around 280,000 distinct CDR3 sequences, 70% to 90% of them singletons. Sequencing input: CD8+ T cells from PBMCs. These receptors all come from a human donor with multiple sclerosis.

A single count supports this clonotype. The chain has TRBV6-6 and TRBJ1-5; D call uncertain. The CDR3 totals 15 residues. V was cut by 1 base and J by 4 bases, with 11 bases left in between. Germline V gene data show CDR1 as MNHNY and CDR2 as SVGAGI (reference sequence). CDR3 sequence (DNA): TGTGCCAGCAGTTACTATAAAAGGGAAAATCAGCCCCAGCATTTT. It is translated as CASSYYKRENQPQHF.

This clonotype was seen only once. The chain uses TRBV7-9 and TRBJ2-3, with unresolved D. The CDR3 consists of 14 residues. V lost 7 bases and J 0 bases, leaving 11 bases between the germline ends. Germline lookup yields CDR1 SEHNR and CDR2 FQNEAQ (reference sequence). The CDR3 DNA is TGTGCCAGCACTCCGGAGTCTAGCACAGATACGCAGTATTTT. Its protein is CASTPESSTDTQYF.

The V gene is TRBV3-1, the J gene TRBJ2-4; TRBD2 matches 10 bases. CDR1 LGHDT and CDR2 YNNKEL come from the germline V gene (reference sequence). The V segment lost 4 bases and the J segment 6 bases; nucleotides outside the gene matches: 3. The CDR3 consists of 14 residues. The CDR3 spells CASSLAGGINIQYF. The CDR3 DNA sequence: TGTGCCAGCAGCCTAGCGGGAGGCATAAACATTCAGTACTTC.

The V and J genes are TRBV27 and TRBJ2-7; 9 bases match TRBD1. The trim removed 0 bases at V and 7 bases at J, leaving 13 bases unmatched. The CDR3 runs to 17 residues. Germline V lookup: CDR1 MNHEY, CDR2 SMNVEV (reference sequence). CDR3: CASSLSAGTGREGEQYF. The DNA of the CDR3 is TGTGCCAGCAGTTTATCGGCCGGGACAGGGCGTGAGGGAGAGCAGTACTTC.

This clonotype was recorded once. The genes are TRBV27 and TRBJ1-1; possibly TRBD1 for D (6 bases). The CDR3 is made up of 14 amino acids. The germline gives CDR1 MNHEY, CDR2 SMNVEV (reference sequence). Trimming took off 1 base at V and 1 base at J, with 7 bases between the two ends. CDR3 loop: CASSLLTGNTEAFF. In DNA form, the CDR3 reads TGTGCCAGCAGTTTATTGACAGGGAACACTGAAGCTTTCTTT.

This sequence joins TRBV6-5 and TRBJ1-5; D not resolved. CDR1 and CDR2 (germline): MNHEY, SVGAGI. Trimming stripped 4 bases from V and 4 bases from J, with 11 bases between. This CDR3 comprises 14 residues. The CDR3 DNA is TGTGCCAGCAGTTCCCGCCAACTTAATCAGCCCCAGCATTTT. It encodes CASSSRQLNQPQHF.

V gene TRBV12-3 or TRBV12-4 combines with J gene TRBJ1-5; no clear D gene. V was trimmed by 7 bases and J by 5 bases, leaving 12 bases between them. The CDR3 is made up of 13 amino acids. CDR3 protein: CASTSAPYQPQHF. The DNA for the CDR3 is TGTGCCAGCACCTCAGCTCCCTATCAGCCCCAGCATTTT.

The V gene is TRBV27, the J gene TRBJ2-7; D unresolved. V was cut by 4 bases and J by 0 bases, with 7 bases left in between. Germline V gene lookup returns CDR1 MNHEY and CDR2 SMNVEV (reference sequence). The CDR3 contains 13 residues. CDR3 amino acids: CASSSSVSYEQYF. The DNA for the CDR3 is TGTGCCAGCAGTTCATCTGTCTCCTACGAGCAGTACTTC.

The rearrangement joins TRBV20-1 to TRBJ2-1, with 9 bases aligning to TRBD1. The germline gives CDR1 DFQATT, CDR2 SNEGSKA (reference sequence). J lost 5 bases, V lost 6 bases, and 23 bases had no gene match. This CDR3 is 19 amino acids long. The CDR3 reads CSAVARDRELRIMDNEQFF. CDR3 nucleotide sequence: TGCAGTGCAGTTGCCCGGGACAGGGAACTTCGGATAATGGACAATGAGCAGTTCTTC.

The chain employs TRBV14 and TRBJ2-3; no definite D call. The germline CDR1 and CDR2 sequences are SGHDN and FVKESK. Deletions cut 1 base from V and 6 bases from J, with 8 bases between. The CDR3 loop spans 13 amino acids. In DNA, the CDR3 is TGTGCCAGCAGCCAAGTCAAGAGGGATACGCAGTATTTT. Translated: CASSQVKRDTQYF.

The CDR3: CASSLVWTGNTEAFF. The CDR3 nucleotides read TGTGCCAGCAGTTTGGTCTGGACAGGTAACACTGAAGCTTTCTTT. The chain joins TRBV27 to TRBJ1-1, with TRBD1 matching over 7 bases. Germline CDR1 and CDR2: MNHEY and SMNVEV (reference sequence). CDR3 length: 15 residues. Trimming took 3 bases from V and 2 from J; bases not matched to a gene: 6.

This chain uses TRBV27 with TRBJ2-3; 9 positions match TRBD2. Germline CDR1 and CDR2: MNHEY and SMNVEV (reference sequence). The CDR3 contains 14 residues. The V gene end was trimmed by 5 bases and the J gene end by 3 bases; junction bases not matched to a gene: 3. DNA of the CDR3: TGTGCCAGCAGTGGCCTAGCGGGGACAGATACGCAGTATTTT. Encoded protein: CASSGLAGTDTQYF.

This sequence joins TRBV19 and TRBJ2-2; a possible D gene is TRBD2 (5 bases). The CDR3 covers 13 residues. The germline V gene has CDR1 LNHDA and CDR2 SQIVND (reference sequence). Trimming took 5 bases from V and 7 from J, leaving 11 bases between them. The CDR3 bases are TGTGCCAGTAGTCTTCAGGAGGTCGGGGAGCTGTTTTTT. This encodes CASSLQEVGELFF.

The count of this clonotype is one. CDR3 DNA sequence: TGCAGCGTTGAAGATGGAGGGATTTACGAGCAGTACTTC. Translating gives CSVEDGGIYEQYF. The gene calls are TRBV29-1 and TRBJ2-7; perhaps TRBD2 as D (6 bases). This CDR3 has 13 residues. The ends were cut back, 0 bases at V and 4 bases at J, with 10 bases in the middle. Germline loops: CDR1 SQVTM, CDR2 ANQGSEA.

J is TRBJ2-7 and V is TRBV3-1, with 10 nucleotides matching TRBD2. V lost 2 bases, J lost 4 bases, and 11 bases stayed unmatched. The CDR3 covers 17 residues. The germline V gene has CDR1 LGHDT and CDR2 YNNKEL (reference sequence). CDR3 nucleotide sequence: TGTGCCAGCAGCCAACTGGGGCTTAGCGGGAGGCCTTACGAGCAGTACTTC. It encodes CASSQLGLSGRPYEQYF.

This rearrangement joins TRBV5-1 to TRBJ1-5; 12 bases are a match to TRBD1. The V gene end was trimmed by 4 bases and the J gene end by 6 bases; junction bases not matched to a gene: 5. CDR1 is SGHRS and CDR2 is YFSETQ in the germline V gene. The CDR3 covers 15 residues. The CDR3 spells CASSKGTGGGQPQHF. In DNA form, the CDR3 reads TGCGCCAGCAGCAAGGGGACAGGGGGCGGTCAGCCCCAGCATTTT.

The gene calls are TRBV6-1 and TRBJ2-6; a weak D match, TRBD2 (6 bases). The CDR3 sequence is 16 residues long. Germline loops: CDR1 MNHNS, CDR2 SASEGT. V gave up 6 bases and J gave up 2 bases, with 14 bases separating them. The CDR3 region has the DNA TGTGCCAGCAGCGGTTTCCGGGGGACTGGGGCCAACGTCCTGACTTTC. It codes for CASSGFRGTGANVLTF.

Here the CDR3 DNA reads TGTGCCAGCAGTTTGACTAGTTCCAGGCGGAACGAGCAGTACTTC. Translating gives CASSLTSSRRNEQYF. This chain links TRBV27 with TRBJ2-7, with a weak D call TRBD2 (6 bases). Per germline, CDR1 MNHEY and CDR2 SMNVEV (reference sequence). CDR3 length: 15 residues. V was shortened by 3 bases and J by 5 bases, with 17 bases between the two germline ends.

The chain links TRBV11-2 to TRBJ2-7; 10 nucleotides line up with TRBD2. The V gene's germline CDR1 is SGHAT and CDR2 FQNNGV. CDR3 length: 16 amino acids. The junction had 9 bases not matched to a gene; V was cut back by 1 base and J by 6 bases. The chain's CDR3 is CASSLGWTSGSSEQYF. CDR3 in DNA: TGTGCCAGCAGCTTAGGATGGACTAGCGGAAGCAGCGAGCAGTACTTC.

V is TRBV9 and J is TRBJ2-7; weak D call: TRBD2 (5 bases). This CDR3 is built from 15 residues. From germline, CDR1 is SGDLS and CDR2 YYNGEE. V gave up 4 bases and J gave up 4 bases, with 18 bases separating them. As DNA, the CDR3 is TGTGCCAGCAGCCCCCCTACGGCTAGCCATTACGAGCAGTACTTC. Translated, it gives CASSPPTASHYEQYF.